Listed here are 5 T cell receptor beta chains from one sample, sequenced in a study of blood T cell repertoires in COVID-19. Some clones are missing from TCRdb's copy, which holds only in-frame ones; the method was immunoSEQ multiplex PCR. The sample has approximately 190,000 clones; roughly four fifths are singletons. The sample taken for sequencing was peripheral blood. These receptors were obtained from a woman in her thirties or forties with acute or convalescent COVID-19.

The genes are TRBV4-1 and TRBJ2-1; 7 bases fit TRBD2. This CDR3 comprises 15 residues. Trimming took 1 base from V and 2 from J; bases not matched to a gene: 2. CDR1 and CDR2 from the germline V gene are MGHRA and YSYEKL. CDR3 amino acids: CASSQGDYPYNEQFF. CDR3 DNA sequence: TGCGCCAGCAGCCAAGGGGACTACCCCTACAATGAGCAGTTCTTC.

V and J are TRBV9 and TRBJ1-1; TRBD1 matches at 8 bases. Trimming took 2 bases from V and 7 from J; bases not matched to a gene: 7. The CDR3 is 14 amino acids. Germline V lookup: CDR1 SGDLS, CDR2 YYNGEE. The CDR3 is CASSVQGAVGEAFF. The DNA of the CDR3 is TGTGCCAGCAGCGTCCAGGGGGCTGTGGGTGAAGCTTTCTTT. Full variable domain (rest looked up from reference TRBV9 and TRBJ1-1): DSGVTQTPKHLITATGQRVTLRCSPRSGDLSVYWYQQSLDQGLQFLIQYYNGEERAKGNILERFSAQQFPDLHSELNLSSLELGDSALYFCASSVQGAVGEAFFGQGTRLTVV.

In this sample, this clone turned up a few times. The chain uses TRBV6-1 and TRBJ2-1; a possible D gene is TRBD1 (5 bases). The CDR3 has 15 residues. The V and J ends lost 2 bases and 0 bases respectively, with 8 bases between them. Looked up from germline, CDR1 is MNHNS and CDR2 is SASEGT. Here the CDR3 reads CASSEQGYSYNEQFF. CDR3 nucleotide sequence: TGTGCCAGCAGTGAACAGGGTTACTCCTACAATGAGCAGTTCTTC.

V and J are TRBV7-3 and TRBJ2-7; 7 nucleotides match TRBD1. Germline V lookup: CDR1 SGHTA, CDR2 FQGTGA. This CDR3 contains 13 residues. V trimming: 4 bases; J trimming: 5 bases; junction bases outside the gene matches: 5. DNA for the CDR3: TGTGCCAGCAGCTGGGGACAGTCCGACGAGCAGTACTTC. It is translated as CASSWGQSDEQYF.

This clone was picked up one time. The chain joins TRBV5-1 to TRBJ2-1, with 12 bases that match TRBD2. Germline V lookup: CDR1 SGHRS, CDR2 YFSETQ. With V trimmed by 0 bases and J by 5 bases, 9 bases remained unmatched. The CDR3 is 18 amino acids. The CDR3: CASSLETSGRRGDNEQFF. DNA of the CDR3: TGCGCCAGCAGCTTGGAGACTAGCGGGAGAAGGGGGGACAATGAGCAGTTCTTC.